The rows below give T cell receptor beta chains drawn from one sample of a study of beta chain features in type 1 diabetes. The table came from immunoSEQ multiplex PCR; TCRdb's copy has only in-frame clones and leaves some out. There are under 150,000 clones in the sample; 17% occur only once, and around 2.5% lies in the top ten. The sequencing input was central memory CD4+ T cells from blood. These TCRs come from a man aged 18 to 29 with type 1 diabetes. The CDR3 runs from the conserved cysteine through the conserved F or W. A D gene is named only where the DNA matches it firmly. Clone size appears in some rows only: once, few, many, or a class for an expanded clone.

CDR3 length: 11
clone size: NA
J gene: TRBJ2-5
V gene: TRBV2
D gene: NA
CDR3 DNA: TGTGCCAGCGGGAGCGAAAGGACCCAGTACTTC
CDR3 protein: CASGSERTQYF

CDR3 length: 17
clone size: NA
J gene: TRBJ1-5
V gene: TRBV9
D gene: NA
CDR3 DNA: TGTGCCAGCTCCCCGGGCCCCGGCACAGAAAGCAATCAGCCCCAGCATTTT
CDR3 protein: CASSPGPGTESNQPQHF

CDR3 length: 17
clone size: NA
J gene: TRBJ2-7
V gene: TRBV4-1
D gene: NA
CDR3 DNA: TGCGCCAGCAGCCACGCCTCTTCCCCCAGGGGAATCTACGAGCAGTACTTC
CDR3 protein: CASSHASSPRGIYEQYF

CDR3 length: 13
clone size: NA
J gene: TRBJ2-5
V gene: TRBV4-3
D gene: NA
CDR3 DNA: TGCGCCAGCAGCCAAGGGGACCAAGAGACCCAGTACTTC
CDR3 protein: CASSQGDQETQYF

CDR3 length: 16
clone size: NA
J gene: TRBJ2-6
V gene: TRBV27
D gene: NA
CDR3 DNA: TGTGCCAGCACCCTAGGGGGAAACTCTGGGGCCAACGTCCTGACTTTC
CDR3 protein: CASTLGGNSGANVLTF

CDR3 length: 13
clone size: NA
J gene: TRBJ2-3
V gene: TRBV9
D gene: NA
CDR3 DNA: TGTGCCAGCAGCTCCCCTAGCACAGATACGCAGTATTTT
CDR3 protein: CASSSPSTDTQYF

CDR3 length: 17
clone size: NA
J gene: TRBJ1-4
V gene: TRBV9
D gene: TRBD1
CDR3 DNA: TGTGCCAGCAGCGTTAGACCTCGGGACAGGTTTAATGAAAAACTGTTTTTT
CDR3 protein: CASSVRPRDRFNEKLFF

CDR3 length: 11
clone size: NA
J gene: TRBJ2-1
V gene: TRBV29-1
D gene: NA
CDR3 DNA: TGCAGCGTCAGGGGACTGAGATCGCAGTTCTTC
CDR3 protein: CSVRGLRSQFF

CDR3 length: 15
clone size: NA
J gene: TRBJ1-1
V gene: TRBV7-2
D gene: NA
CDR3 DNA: TGTGCCAGCAGCTATGCGGGGCAGGCGAACACTGAAGCTTTCTTT
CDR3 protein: CASSYAGQANTEAFF

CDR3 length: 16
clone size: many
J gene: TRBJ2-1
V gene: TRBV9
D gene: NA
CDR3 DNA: TGTGCCAGCAGCGTAGAGGGGGTCTCCGCATACAATGAGCAGTTCTTC
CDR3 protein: CASSVEGVSAYNEQFF

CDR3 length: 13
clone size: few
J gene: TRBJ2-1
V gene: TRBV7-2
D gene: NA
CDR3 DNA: TGTGCCAGCAGCCCAACTACCTACAATGAGCAGTTCTTC
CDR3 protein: CASSPTTYNEQFF

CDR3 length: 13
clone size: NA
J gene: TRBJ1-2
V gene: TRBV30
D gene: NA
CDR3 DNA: TGTGCCTGGAGGGTCCCGGGCAACTATGGCTACACCTTC
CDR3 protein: CAWRVPGNYGYTF

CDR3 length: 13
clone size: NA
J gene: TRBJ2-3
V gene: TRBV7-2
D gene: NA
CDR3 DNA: TGTGCCAGCAGCTTAGAAGGGTTCGGTACGCAGTATTTT
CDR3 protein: CASSLEGFGTQYF

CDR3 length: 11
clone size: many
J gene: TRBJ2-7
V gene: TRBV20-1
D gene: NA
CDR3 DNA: TGCAGTGCTAGAAGAGGAAACGAGCAGTACTTC
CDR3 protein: CSARRGNEQYF

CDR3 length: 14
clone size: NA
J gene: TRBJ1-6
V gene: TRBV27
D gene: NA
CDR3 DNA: TGTGCCAGCAGTGATAAGGGCGTTAATTCACCCCTCCACTTT
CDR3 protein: CASSDKGVNSPLHF

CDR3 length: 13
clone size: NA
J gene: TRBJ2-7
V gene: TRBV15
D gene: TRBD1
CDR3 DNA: TGTGCCACCGGGACAGGGGTCCCGGGCGAGCAGTACTTC
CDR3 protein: CATGTGVPGEQYF

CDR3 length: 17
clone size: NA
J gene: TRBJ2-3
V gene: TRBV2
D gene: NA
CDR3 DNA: TGTGCCAGCAGGGATAGACAGAGGGGCGTTCGCACAGATACGCAGTATTTT
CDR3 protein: CASRDRQRGVRTDTQYF

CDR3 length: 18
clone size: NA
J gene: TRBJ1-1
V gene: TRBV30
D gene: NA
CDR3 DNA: TGTGCCTGGAGTGGCCCTTGGCCTACACGGGAAATGAACACTGAAGCTTTCTTT
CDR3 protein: CAWSGPWPTREMNTEAFF

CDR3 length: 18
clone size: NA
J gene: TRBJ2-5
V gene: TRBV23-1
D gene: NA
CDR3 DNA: TGCGCCAGCAGTCAGAGGAGGGGGGCCCTATCCAAAGAGGGGACCCAGTACTTC
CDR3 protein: CASSQRRGALSKEGTQYF

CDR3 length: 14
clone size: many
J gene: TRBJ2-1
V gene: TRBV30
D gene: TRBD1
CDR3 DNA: TGTGCCTGGAGCCTGGGGCAGGGGGTGGATGAGCAGTTCTTC
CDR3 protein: CAWSLGQGVDEQFF

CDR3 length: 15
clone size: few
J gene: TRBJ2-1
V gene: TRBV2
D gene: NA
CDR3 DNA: TGTGCCAGCAGGGCGGGACTTGTAAACCGCAATGAGCAGTTCTTC
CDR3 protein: CASRAGLVNRNEQFF

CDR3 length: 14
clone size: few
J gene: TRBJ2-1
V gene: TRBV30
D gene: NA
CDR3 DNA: TGTGCCTGGAGTCGGGCGGATTCCTACAATGAGCAGTTCTTC
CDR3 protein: CAWSRADSYNEQFF

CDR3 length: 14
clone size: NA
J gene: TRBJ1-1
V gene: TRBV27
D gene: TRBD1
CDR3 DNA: TGTGCCAGCAGTCCCGATGACAGGGACACTGAAGCTTTCTTT
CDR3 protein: CASSPDDRDTEAFF

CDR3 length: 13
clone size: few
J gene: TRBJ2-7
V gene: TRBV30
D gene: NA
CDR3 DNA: TGTGCCTGGAGTGTGGCCGTGGGGGTCGAGCAGTACTTC
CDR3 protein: CAWSVAVGVEQYF

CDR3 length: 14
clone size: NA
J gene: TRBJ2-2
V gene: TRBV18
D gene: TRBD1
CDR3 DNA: TGTGCCAGCTCACCACCGACAGGGGCCGGGGAGCTGTTTTTT
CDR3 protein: CASSPPTGAGELFF

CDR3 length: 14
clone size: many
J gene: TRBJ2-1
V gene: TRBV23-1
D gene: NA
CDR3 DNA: TGCGCCAGCAGACTTACAGGGATCCGGGATGAGCAGTTCTTC
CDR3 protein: CASRLTGIRDEQFF

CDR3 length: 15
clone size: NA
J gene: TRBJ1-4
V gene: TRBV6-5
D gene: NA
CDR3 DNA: TGTGCCAGCAGTGCCCGCCGGGGGGCAGGTGAAAAACTGTTTTTT
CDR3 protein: CASSARRGAGEKLFF

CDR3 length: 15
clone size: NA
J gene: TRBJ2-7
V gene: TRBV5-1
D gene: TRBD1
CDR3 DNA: TGCGCCAGCAGTCCCGGGACAGGGGCGACCTACGAGCAGTACTTC
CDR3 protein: CASSPGTGATYEQYF

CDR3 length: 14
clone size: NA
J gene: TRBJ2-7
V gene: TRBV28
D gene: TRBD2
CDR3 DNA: TGTGCCAGCACTTCCCCCGGGGGGGCCTACGAGCAGTACTTC
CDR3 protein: CASTSPGGAYEQYF

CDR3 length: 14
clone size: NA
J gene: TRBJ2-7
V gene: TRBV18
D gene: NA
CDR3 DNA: TGTGCCAGCTCAACCTACGGGACTCTCTACGAGCAGTACTTC
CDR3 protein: CASSTYGTLYEQYF

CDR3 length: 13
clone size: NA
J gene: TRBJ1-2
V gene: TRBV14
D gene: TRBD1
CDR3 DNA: TGCTTCAAGGTGGACAGGGGGGATAGCGGCTACACCTTC
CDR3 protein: CFKVDRGDSGYTF

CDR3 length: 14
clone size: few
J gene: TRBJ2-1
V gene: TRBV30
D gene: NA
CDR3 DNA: TGTGCCGGGGACCAGGGGTTTTCCTACAATGAGCGGTTCTTC
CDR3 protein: CAGDQGFSYNERFF

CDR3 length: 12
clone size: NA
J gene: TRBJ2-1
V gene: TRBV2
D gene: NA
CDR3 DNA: TGTGCCAGCAGTGAAGGCTACAATGAGCAGTTCTTC
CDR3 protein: CASSEGYNEQFF

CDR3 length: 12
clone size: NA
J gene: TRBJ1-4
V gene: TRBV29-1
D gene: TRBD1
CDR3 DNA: TGCAGCGCCAGGGGGACTAATGAAAAACTGTTTTTT
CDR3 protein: CSARGTNEKLFF

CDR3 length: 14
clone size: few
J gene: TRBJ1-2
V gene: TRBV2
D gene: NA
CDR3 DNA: TGTGCCAGCAGTGAGGACCGAATCTTCTATGGCTACACCTTC
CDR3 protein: CASSEDRIFYGYTF

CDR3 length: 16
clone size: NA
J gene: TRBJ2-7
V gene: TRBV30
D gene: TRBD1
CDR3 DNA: TGTGCCTGGAGTGTTTTTGGGACAGCGATCTCCTACGAGCAGTACTTC
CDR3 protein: CAWSVFGTAISYEQYF

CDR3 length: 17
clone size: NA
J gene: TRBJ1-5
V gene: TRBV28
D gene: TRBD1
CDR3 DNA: TGTGCCAGCAGTTTATTAGGCAGGGGGCGAGACAATCAGCCCCAGCATTTT
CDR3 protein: CASSLLGRGRDNQPQHF

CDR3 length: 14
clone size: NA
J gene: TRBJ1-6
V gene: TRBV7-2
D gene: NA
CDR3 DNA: TGTGCCAGCAGCTTGCCTCGGGGGGAGTCACCCCTCCACTTT
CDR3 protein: CASSLPRGESPLHF

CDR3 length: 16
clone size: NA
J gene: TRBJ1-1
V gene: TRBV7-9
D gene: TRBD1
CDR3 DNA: TGTGCCAGCAGAGTCCGGGACAGGGGGTCTAACACTGAAGCTTTCTTT
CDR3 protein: CASRVRDRGSNTEAFF

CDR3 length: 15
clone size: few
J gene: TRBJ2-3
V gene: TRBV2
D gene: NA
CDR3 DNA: TGTGCCAGCACTAAGATTAGCGGACACACAGATACGCAGTATTTT
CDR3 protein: CASTKISGHTDTQYF

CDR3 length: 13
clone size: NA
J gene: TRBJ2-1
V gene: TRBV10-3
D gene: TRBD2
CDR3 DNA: TGTGCCACCACTAGCGGGGGGTCGGATGAGCAGTTCTTC
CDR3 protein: CATTSGGSDEQFF

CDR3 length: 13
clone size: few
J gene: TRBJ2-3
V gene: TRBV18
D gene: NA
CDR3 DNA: TGTGCCAGCTCACGGGACGGCACAGATACGCAGTATTTT
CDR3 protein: CASSRDGTDTQYF

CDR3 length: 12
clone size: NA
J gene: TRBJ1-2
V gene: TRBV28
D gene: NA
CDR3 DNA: TGTGCCAGCAGTCGGGGGAACTATGGCTACACCTTC
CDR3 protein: CASSRGNYGYTF

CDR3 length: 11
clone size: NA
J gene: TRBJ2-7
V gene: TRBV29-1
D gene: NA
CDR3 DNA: TGCAGCGTTGGTGGGGTTTACGAGCAGTACTTC
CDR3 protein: CSVGGVYEQYF

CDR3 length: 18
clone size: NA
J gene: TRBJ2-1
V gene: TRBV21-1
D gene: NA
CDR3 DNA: TGTGCCAGCAGCAAAAGTGCTAGCGGGAGGGTTAACTACAATGAGCAGTTCTTC
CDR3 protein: CASSKSASGRVNYNEQFF

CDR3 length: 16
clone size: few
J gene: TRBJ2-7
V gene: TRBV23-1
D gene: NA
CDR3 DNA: TGCGCCAGCAGTCAATCGGACAGCTCGTGTGCCTACGAGCAGTACTTC
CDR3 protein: CASSQSDSSCAYEQYF

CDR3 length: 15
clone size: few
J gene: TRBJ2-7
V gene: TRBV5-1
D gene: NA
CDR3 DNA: TGCGCCAGCAGCTTGGAAGGCCTCACAATCTACGAGCAGTACTTC
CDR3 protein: CASSLEGLTIYEQYF

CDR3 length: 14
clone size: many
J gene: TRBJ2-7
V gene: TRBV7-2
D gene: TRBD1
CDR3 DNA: TGCGCCAGCAGCCAACAGGACAGGGTAGGCGAGCAGTACTTC
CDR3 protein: CASSQQDRVGEQYF

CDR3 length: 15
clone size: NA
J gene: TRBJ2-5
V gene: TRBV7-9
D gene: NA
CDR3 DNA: TGTGCCAGCAGCCTGGATTTGGGGCGAGGAGAGACCCAGTACTTC
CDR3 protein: CASSLDLGRGETQYF

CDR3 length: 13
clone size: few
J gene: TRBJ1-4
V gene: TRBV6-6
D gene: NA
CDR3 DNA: TGTGCCAGCAGGAGAACAACTAATGAAAAACTGTTTTTT
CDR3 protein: CASRRTTNEKLFF

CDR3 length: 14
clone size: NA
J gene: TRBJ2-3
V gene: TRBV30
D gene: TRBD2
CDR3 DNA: TGTGCCTGGAGTCATAGCGGGGGGCTGGGTACGCAGTATTTT
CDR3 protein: CAWSHSGGLGTQYF

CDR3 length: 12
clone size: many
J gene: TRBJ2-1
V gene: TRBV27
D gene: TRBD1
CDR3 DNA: TGTGCCAGCAGGGACAGGGGAGATGAGCAGTTCTTC
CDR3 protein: CASRDRGDEQFF

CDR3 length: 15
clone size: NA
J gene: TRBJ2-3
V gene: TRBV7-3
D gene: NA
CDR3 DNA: TGTGCCAGCAGCCGCGACTATCTTAGCACAGATACGCAGTATTTT
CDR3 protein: CASSRDYLSTDTQYF

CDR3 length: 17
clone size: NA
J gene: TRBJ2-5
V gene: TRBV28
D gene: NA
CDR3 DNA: TGTGCCAGCAGTTTAAAGGCTGCGGGCATGTACCAAGAGACCCAGTACTTC
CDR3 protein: CASSLKAAGMYQETQYF